The T cell receptor (beta chain) under discussion was sequenced for a study of T cells in women clearing cervical HPV infection. Profiling relied on immunoSEQ multiplex PCR, and the TCRdb table lists in-frame clones only, not all of them. Its clone listing holds about 23,000 clones. Looked up from germline, CDR1 is SNHLY and CDR2 is FYNNEI. V dropped 10 bases and J dropped 9; count of bases not matched to a gene: 9. The CDR3 runs to 14 residues. Broader study findings: T-cell numbers per sample were unknown and may explain richness differences.

Points on this clone: The antigen is undetermined. The read falls 3 residues short of the CDR3 end, and the missing part is taken from the germline J gene.

This receptor was taken from a woman aged 18-70 years with a cervical HPV16 infection that either progressed to CIN3+ or cleared (not recorded which). This chain joins TRBV2 and TRBJ2-1, with 13 bases lining up with TRBD2. Material for sequencing was blood buffy coat. The CDR3: CANKLAGGPGEQFF. The sequenced CDR3 bases are TGTGCCAACAAACTAGCGGGGGGGCCTGGTGAG.